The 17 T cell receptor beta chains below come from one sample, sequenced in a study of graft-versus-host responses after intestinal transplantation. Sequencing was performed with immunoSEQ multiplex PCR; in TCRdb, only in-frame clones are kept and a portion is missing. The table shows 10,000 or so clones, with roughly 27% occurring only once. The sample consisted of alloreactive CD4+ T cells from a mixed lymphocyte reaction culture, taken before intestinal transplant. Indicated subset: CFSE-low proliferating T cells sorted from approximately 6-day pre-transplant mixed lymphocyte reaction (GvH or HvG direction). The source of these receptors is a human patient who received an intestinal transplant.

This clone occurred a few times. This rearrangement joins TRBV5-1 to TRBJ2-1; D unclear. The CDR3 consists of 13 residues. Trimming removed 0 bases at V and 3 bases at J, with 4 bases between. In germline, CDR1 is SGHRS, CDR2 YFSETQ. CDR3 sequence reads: CASSLGGYNEQFF. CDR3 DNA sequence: TGCGCCAGCAGCTTGGGGGGCTACAATGAGCAGTTCTTC.

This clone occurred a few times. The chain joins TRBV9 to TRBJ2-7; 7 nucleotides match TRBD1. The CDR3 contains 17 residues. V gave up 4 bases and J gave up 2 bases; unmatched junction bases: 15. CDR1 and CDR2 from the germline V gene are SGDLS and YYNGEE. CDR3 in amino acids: CASSQARDSPLPYEQYF. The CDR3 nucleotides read TGTGCCAGCAGCCAAGCTAGGGACAGTCCCTTACCCTACGAGCAGTACTTC.

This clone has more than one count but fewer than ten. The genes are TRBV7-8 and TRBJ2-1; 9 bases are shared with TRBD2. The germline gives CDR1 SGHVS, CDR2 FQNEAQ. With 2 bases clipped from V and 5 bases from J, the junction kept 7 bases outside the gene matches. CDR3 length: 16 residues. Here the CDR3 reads CASSLNSGSWDNEQFF. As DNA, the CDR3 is TGTGCCAGCAGCTTAAATAGCGGGAGTTGGGACAATGAGCAGTTCTTC.

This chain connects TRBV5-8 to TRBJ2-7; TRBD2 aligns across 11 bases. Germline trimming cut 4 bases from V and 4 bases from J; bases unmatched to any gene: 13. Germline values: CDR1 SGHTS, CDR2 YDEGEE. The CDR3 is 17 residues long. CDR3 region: CASSQEGVAGGLYEQYF. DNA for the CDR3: TGTGCCAGCAGCCAAGAGGGGGTAGCGGGAGGGTTATACGAGCAGTACTTC.

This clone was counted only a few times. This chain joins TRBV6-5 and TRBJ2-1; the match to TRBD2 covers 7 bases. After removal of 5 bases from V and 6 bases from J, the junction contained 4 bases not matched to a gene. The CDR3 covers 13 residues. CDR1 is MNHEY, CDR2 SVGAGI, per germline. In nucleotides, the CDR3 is TGTGCCAGCAGTCTGGGCGGGAGCAATGAGCAGTTCTTC. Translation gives CASSLGGSNEQFF.

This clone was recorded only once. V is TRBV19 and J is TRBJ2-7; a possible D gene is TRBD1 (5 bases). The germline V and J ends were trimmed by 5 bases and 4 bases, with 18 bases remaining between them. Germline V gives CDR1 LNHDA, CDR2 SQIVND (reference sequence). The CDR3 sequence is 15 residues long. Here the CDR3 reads CASSLVEGAAYEQYF. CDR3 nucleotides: TGTGCCAGTAGTTTAGTGGAAGGGGCGGCATACGAGCAGTACTTC.

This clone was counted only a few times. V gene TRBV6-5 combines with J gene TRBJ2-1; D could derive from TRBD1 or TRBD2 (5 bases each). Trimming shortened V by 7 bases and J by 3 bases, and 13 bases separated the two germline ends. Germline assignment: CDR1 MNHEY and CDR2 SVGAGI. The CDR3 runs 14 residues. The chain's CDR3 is CASTPGTVYNEQFF. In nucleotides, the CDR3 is TGTGCCAGCACCCCCGGGACGGTCTACAATGAGCAGTTCTTC.

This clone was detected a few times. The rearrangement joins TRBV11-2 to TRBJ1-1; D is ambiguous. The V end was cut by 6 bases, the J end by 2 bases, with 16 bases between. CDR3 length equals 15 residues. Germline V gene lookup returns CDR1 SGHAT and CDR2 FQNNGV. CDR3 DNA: TGTGCCAGCAGGGCCCCCTTGAGTCTCAACACTGAAGCTTTCTTT. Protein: CASRAPLSLNTEAFF.

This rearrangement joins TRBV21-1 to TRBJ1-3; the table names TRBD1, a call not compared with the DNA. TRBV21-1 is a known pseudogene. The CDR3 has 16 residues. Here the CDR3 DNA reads TGTGCCAGCAGCTCTCGGGACAGGGGATTAGGAAACACCATATATTTT. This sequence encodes CASSSRDRGLGNTIYF.

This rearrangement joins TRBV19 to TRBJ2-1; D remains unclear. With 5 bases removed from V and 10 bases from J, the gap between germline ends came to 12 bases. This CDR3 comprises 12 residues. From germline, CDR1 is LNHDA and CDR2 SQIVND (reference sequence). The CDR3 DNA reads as TGTGCCAGTAGTGGCCCCGGCCCGGAGCAGTTCTTC. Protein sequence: CASSGPGPEQFF.

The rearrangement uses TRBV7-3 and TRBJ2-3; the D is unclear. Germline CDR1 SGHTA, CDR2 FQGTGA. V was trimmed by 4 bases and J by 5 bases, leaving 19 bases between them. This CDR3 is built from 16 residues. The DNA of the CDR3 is TGTGCCAGCAGCTCAAATGTAGAGCGCTGGGGAGATACGCAGTATTTT. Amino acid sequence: CASSSNVERWGDTQYF.

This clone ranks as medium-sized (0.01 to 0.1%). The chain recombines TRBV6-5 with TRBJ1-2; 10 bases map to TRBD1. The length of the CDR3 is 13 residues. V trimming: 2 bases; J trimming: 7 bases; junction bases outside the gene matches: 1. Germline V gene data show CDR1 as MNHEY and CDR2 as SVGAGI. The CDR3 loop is CASSYGTGVGYTF. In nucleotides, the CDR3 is TGTGCCAGCAGTTACGGGACAGGGGTTGGCTACACCTTC.

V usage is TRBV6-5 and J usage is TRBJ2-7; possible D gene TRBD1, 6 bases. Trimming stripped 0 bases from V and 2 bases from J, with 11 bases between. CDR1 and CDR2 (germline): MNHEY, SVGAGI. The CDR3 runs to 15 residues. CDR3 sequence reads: CASSYSQGGTYEQYF. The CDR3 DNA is TGTGCCAGCAGTTACTCACAGGGTGGGACCTACGAGCAGTACTTC.

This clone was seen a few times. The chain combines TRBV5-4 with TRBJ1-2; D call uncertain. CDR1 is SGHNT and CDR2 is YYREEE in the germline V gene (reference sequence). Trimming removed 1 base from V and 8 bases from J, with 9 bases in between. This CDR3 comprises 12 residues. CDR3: CASSLINGGYTF. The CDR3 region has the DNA TGTGCCAGCAGCTTGATAAATGGAGGCTACACCTTC.

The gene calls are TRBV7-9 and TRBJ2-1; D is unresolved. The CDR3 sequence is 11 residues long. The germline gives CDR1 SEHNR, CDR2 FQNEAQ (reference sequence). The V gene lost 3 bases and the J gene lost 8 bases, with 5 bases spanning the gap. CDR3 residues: CASSFLDEQFF. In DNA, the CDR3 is TGTGCCAGCAGCTTTTTAGATGAGCAGTTCTTC.

The DNA of the CDR3 is TGTGCCAGCAGCGTAGTAGCCGGAGGGCGGACCGGGGAGCTGTTTTTT. It specifies CASSVVAGGRTGELFF. The chain is built from TRBV9 and TRBJ2-2; weak D call: TRBD2 (6 bases). V was cut by 0 bases and J by 5 bases, with 14 bases left in between. This CDR3 has 16 residues. Germline CDR1 reads SGDLS; CDR2 reads YYNGEE. Complete variable domain (other parts from reference TRBV9 and TRBJ2-2): DSGVTQTPKHLITATGQRVTLRCSPRSGDLSVYWYQQSLDQGLQFLIQYYNGEERAKGNILERFSAQQFPDLHSELNLSSLELGDSALYFCASSVVAGGRTGELFFGEGSRLTVL.

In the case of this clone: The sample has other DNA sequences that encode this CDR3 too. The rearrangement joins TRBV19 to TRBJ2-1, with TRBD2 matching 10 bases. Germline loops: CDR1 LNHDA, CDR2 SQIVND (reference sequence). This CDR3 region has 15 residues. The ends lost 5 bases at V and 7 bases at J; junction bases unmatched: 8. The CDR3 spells CASSVSGRAWNEQFF. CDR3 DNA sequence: TGTGCCAGTAGTGTCAGCGGGAGGGCCTGGAATGAGCAGTTCTTC. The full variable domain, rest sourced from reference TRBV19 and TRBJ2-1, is DGGITQSPKYLFRKEGQNVTLSCEQNLNHDAMYWYRQDPGQGLRLIYYSQIVNDFQKGDIAEGYSVSREKKESFPLTVTSAQKNPTAFYLCASSVSGRAWNEQFFGPGTRLTVL.